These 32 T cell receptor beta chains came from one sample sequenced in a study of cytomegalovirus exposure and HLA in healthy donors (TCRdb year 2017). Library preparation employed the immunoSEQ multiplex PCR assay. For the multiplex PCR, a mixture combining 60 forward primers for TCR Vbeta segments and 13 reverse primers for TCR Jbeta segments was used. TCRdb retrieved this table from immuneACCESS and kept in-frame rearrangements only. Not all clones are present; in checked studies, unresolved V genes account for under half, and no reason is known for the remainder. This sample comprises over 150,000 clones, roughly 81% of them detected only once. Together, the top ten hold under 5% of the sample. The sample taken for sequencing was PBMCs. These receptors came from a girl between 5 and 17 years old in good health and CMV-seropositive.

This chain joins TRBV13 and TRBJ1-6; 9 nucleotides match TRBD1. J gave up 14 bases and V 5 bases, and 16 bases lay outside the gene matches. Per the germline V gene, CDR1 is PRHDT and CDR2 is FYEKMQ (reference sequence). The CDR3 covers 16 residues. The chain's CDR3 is CASSLSSNRGRGALHF. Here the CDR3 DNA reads TGTGCCAGCAGCCTTAGTTCCAACAGGGGGCGCGGAGCCCTCCACTTT.

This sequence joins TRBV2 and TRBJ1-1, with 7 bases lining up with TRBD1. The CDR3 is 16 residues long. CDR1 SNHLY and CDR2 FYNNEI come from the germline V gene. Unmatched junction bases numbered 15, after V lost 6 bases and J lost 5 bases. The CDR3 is CASREESQGRETEAFF. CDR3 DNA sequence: TGTGCCAGCAGAGAGGAGTCACAGGGGCGCGAGACTGAAGCTTTCTTT.

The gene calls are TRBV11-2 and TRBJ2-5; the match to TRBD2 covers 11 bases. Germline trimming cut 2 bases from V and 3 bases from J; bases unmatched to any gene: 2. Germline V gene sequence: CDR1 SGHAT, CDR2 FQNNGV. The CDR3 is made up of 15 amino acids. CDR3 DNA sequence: TGTGCCAGCAGCTTACCGGGACTAGCGGAAGAGACCCAGTACTTC. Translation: CASSLPGLAEETQYF.

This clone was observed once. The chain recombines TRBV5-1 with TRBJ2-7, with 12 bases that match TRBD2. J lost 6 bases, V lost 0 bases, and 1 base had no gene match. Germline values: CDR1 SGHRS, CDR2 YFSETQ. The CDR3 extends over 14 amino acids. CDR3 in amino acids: CASSLELAGGEQYF. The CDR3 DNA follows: TGCGCCAGCAGCTTGGAACTAGCGGGAGGCGAGCAGTACTTC.

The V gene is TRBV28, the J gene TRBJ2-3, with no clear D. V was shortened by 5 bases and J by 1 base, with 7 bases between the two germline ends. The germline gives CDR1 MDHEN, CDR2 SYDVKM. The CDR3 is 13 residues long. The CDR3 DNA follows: TGTGCCAGCAGTACTCCCGGCACAGATACGCAGTATTTT. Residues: CASSTPGTDTQYF. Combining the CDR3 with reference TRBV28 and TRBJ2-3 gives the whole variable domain DVKVTQSSRYLVKRTGEKVFLECVQDMDHENMFWYRQDPGLGLRLIYFSYDVKMKEKGDIPEGYSVSREKKERFSLILESASTNQTSMYLCASSTPGTDTQYFGPGTRLTVL.

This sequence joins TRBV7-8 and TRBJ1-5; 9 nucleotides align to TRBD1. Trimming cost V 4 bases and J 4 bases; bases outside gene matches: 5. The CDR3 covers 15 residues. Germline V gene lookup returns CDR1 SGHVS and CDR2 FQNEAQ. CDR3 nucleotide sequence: TGTGCCAGCAGCTCCGGGACAGGGCTGAATCAGCCCCAGCATTTT. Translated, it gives CASSSGTGLNQPQHF.

CDR3 loop: CASSLGVSLWNEQFF. The DNA of the CDR3 is TGCGCCAGCAGCTTGGGAGTCTCCTTGTGGAATGAGCAGTTCTTC. The J gene is TRBJ2-1, the V gene TRBV5-1; the D is unclear. Germline loops: CDR1 SGHRS, CDR2 YFSETQ. Trimming cost V 0 bases and J 7 bases, with 14 bases left between them. There are 15 residues in the CDR3.

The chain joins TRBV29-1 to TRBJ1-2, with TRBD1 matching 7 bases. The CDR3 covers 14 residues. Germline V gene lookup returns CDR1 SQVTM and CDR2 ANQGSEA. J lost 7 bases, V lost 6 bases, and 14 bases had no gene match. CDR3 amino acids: CSVQGGDSLGGYTF. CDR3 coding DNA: TGCAGCGTCCAAGGCGGGGACAGTTTAGGTGGCTACACCTTC.

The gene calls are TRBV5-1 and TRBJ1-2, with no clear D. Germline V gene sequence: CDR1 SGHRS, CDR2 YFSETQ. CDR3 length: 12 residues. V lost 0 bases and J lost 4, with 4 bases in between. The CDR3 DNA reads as TGCGCCAGCAGCTTGGCCTCCTATGGCTACACCTTC. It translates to CASSLASYGYTF. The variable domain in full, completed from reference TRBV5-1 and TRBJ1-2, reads KAGVTQTPRYLIKTRGQQVTLSCSPISGHRSVSWYQQTPGQGLQFLFEYFSETQRNKGNFPGRFSGRQFSNSRSEMNVSTLELGDSALYLCASSLASYGYTFGSGTRLTVV.

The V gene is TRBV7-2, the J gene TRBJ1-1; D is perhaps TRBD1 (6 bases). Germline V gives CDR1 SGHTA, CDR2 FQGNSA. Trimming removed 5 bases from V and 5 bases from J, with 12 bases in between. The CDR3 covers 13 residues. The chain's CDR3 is CASSTQRGTEAFF. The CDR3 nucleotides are TGTGCCAGCAGCACTCAAAGGGGGACTGAAGCTTTCTTT.

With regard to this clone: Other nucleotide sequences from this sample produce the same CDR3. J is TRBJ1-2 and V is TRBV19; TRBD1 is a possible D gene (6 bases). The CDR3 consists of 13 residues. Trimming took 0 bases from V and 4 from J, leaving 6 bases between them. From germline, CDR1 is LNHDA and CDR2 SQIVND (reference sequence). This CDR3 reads CASSIEGGYGYTF. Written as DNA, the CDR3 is TGTGCCAGTAGTATAGAAGGGGGCTATGGCTACACCTTC.

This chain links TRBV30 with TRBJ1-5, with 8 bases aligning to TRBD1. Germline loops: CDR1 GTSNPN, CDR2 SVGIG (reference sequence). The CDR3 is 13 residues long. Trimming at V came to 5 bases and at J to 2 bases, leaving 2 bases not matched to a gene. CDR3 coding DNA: TGTGCCTGGGGGGGACAGGGCAATCAGCCCCAGCATTTT. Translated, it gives CAWGGQGNQPQHF. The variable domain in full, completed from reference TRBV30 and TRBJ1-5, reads SQTIHQWPATLVQPVGSPLSLECTVEGTSNPNLYWYRQAAGRGLQLLFYSVGIGQISSEVPQNLSASRPQDRQFILSSKKLLLSDSGFYLCAWGGQGNQPQHFGDGTRLSIL.

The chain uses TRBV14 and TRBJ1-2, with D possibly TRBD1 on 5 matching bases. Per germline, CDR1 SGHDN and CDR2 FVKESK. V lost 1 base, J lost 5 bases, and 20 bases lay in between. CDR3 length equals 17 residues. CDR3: CASSQVGGGQGRYGYTF. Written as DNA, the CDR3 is TGTGCCAGCAGCCAAGTCGGGGGTGGGCAGGGCCGATATGGCTACACCTTC.

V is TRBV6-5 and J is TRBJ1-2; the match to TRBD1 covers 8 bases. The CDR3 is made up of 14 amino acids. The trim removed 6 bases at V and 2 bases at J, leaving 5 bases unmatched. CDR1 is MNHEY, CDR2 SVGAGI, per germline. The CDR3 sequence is CASSPDRVNYGYTF. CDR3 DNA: TGTGCCAGCAGCCCGGACAGGGTAAACTATGGCTACACCTTC.

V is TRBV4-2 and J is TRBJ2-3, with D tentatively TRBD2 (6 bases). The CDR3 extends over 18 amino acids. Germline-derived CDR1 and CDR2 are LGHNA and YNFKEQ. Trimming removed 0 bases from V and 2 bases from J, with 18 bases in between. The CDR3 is CASSQDPGAGDSTDTQYF. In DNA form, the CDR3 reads TGTGCCAGCAGCCAAGACCCCGGAGCGGGTGATTCCACAGATACGCAGTATTTT.

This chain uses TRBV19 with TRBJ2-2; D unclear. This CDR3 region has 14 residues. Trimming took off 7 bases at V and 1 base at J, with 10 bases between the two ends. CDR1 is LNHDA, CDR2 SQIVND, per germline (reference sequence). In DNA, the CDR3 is TGTGCCAGTAATCATTACGGGAACACCGGGGAGCTGTTTTTT. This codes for CASNHYGNTGELFF.

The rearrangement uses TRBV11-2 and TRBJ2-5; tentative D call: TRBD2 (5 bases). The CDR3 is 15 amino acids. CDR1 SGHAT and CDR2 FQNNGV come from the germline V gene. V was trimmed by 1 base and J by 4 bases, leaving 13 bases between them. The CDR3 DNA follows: TGTGCCAGCAGCTTAGGGATCGGGAAAAGAGAGACCCAGTACTTC. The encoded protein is CASSLGIGKRETQYF.

The CDR3 region is CASSYSAKYGYTF. CDR3 nucleotide sequence: TGTGCCAGCAGTTACTCGGCCAAATATGGCTACACCTTC. J is TRBJ1-2 and V is TRBV6-5; D is unclear. Germline CDR1 is MNHEY and CDR2 is SVGAGI. V lost 0 bases, J lost 5 bases, and 7 bases lay in between. CDR3 size: 13 residues.

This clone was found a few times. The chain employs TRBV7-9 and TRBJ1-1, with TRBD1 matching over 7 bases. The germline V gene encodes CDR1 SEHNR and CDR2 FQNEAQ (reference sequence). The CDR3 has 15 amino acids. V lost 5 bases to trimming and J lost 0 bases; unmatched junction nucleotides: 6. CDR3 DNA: TGTGCCAGCAGCGCTAGACAGGGATTGAACACTGAAGCTTTCTTT. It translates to CASSARQGLNTEAFF.

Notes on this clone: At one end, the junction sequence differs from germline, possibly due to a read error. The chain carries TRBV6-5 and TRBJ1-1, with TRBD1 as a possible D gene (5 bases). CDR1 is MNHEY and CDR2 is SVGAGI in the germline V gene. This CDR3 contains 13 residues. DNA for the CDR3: TGTGCCAGCAGTTACAGGTCGGCAGGGTGGGGATGGTTT. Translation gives CASSYRSAGWGWF.

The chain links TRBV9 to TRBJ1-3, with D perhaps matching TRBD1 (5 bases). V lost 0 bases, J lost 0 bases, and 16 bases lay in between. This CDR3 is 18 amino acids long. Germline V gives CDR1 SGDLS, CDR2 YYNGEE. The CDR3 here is CASSVDNPGLSSGNTIYF. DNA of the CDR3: TGTGCCAGCAGCGTAGACAACCCGGGACTCTCCTCTGGAAACACCATATATTTT. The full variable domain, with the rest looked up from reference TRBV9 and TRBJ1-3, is DSGVTQTPKHLITATGQRVTLRCSPRSGDLSVYWYQQSLDQGLQFLIQYYNGEERAKGNILERFSAQQFPDLHSELNLSSLELGDSALYFCASSVDNPGLSSGNTIYFGEGSWLTVV.

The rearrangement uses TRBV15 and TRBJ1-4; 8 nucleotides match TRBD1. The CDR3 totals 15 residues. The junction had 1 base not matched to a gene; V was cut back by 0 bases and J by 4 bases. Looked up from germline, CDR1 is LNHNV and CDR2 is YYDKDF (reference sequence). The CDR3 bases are TGTGCCACCAGCAGAGACAGGGGGCTTAATGAAAAACTGTTTTTT. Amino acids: CATSRDRGLNEKLFF.

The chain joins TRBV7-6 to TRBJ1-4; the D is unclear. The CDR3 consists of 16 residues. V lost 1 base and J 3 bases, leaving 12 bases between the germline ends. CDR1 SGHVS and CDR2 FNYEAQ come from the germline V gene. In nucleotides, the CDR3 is TGTGCCAGCAGCTTAGAGCCCCGGGTTGCTAATGAAAAACTGTTTTTT. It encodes CASSLEPRVANEKLFF.

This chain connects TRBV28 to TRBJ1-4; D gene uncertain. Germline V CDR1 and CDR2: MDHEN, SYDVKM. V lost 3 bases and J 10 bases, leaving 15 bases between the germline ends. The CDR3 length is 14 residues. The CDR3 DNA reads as TGTGCCAGCAGTTTCAGTTACGGGGTTGGAAAACTGTTTTTT. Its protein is CASSFSYGVGKLFF.

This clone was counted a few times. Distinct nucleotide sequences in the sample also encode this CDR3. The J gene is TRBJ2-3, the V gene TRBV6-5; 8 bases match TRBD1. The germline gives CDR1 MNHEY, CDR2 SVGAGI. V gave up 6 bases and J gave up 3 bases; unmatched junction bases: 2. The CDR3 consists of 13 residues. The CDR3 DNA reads TGTGCCAGCAGCCGACAGGGGACAGATACGCAGTATTTT. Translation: CASSRQGTDTQYF.

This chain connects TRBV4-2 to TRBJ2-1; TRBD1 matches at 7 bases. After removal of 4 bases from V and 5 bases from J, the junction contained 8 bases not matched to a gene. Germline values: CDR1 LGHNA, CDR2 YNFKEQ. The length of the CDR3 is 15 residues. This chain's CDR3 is CASSLPGTANNEQFF. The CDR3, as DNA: TGTGCCAGCAGCCTGCCCGGGACAGCAAACAATGAGCAGTTCTTC.

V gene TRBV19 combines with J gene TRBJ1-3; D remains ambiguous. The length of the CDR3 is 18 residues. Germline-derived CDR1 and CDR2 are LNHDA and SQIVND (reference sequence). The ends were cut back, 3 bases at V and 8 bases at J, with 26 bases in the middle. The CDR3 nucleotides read TGTGCCAGTAGTATGCCCCAACCTCCAGACGGGGTTCGACACACCATATATTTT. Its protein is CASSMPQPPDGVRHTIYF.

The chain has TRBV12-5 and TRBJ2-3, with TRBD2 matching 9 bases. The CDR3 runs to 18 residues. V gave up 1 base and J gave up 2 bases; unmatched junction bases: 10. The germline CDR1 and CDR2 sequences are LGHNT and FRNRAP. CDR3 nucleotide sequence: TGTGCTAGTGGTTTGGGGCTCCGACTAGCGGATGACACAGATACGCAGTATTTT. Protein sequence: CASGLGLRLADDTDTQYF.

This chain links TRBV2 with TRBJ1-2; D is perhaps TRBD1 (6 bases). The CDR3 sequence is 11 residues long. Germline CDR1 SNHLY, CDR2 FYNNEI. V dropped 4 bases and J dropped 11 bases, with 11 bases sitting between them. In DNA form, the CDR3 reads TGTGCCAGCAGTGGGACAGCTAGGTACACCTTC. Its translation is CASSGTARYTF.

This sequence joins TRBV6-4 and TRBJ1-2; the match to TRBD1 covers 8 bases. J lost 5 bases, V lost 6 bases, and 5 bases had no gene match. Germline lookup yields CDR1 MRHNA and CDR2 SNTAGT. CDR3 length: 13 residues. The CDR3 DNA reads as TGTGCCAGCAGGACACAGGGGGAATATGGCTACACCTTC. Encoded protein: CASRTQGEYGYTF.

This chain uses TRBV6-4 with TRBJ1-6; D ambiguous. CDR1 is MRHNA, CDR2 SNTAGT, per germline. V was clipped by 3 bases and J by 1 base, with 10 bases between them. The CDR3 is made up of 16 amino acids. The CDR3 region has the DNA TGTGCCAGCAGTGAACATAGCGGGTCCTATAATTCACCCCTCCACTTT. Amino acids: CASSEHSGSYNSPLHF.

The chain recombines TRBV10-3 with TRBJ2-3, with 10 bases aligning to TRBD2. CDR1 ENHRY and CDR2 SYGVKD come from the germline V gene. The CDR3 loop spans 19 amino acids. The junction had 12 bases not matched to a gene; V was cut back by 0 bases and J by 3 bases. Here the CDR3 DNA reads TGTGCCATCAGTGAGTCGATATTCTTAGCAGCGGGGGGGACAGATACGCAGTATTTT. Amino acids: CAISESIFLAAGGTDTQYF.